Listed below are T cell receptor beta chains from one sample, sequenced in a study of technical replicates of blood from several donors. Here immunoSEQ multiplex PCR was the method, and the copy in TCRdb shows in-frame clones only, minus some. The data hold approximately 92,000 clones, with 85% to 95% observed a single time. The sample was T cells isolated from PBMCs. The receptors were sampled from a human donor in good health. The CDR3 runs from the conserved cysteine through the conserved F or W. A D gene is named only where the DNA matches it firmly. The size of a clone is reported for some rows only, either as once, few or many, or as a class for expanded clones.

TRBV29-1	-	TRBJ1-1	-	TGCAGCGTTGGGAACAGGACCACTGAAGCTTTCTTT	CSVGNRTTEAFF
TRBV5-6	TRBD2	TRBJ2-3	-	TGTGCCAGCAGCCCTACCCGTAGCGGGAGGAATGAGGGGACAGATACGCAGTATTTT	CASSPTRSGRNEGTDTQYF
TRBV5-1	TRBD1	TRBJ2-7	-	TGCGCCAGCAGCTCACGGGGGGACAGGGGCACCTACGAGCAGTACTTC	CASSSRGDRGTYEQYF
TRBV27	-	TRBJ1-5	-	TGTGCCAGCAGTCCTACAGGGTTGTTTGGCAATCAGCCCCAGCATTTT	CASSPTGLFGNQPQHF
TRBV29-1	-	TRBJ2-3	-	TGCAGCGTATGGCACAGGGCGGGGGACACAGATACGCAGTATTTT	CSVWHRAGDTDTQYF
TRBV7-6	TRBD2	TRBJ2-7	-	TGTGCCAGCAGCGGGACTAGCGGGAGGTACGAGCAGTACTTC	CASSGTSGRYEQYF
TRBV16	-	TRBJ1-5	-	TGTGCCAGCAGCCAGCCATTCAACAGGGATAATCAGCCCCAGCATTTT	CASSQPFNRDNQPQHF
TRBV19	-	TRBJ1-5	-	TGTGCCAGTAGTAGGGAGGGCCTCGAGCCCCAGCATTTT	CASSREGLEPQHF
TRBV1	-	TRBJ1-4	once	TGCACCACTAACGGTGAAAAACTGTTTTTT	CTTNGEKLFF
TRBV7-3	-	TRBJ2-2	-	TGTGCCAGCAGCTCAAACAGCCCGACCGGGGAGCTGTTTTTT	CASSSNSPTGELFF
TRBV28	TRBD1	TRBJ2-7	-	TGTGCCAGCTGGACTGACAGGGGCTACGAGCAGTACTTC	CASWTDRGYEQYF
TRBV11-3	TRBD2	TRBJ2-7	-	TGTGCCAGCAGCTTATCACTAGCGGCCTTCTCCTACGAGCAGTACTTC	CASSLSLAAFSYEQYF
TRBV6-5	-	TRBJ2-3	-	TGTGCCAGCAGTTACCCCGGGACAAATACGCAGTATTTT	CASSYPGTNTQYF
TRBV9	TRBD2	TRBJ2-2	-	TGTGCCAGCAGCGTAGGACTAGCGGGTTCGAACACCGGGGAGCTGTTTTTT	CASSVGLAGSNTGELFF
TRBV19	TRBD2	TRBJ2-3	-	TGTGCCAGTGGACGGGGACTAGCGGGATTACATACGCAGTATTTT	CASGRGLAGLHTQYF
TRBV27	TRBD1	TRBJ1-1	-	TGTGCCAGCAGTCAACAGCCCGGATACCTTCAGGGGGGCACTGAAGCTTTCTTT	CASSQQPGYLQGGTEAFF
TRBV19	-	TRBJ2-1	-	TGTGCCAGTAACAGAGACAGAGACTCCGACAATGAGCAGTTCTTC	CASNRDRDSDNEQFF
TRBV6-1	TRBD1	TRBJ2-5	once	TGTGCCAGCAGTGAAGCGCTGGGGACAGTCCGGGAGACCCAGTACTTC	CASSEALGTVRETQYF
TRBV13	-	TRBJ1-4	-	TGTGCCAGCAGCCCCTGGGCTACAGGTGGGGAAAAACTGTTTTTT	CASSPWATGGEKLFF
TRBV5-1	-	TRBJ2-3	-	TGCGCCAGCAGCTTGGAACCACTAGCTACGGCGCAGTATTTT	CASSLEPLATAQYF
TRBV28	TRBD2	TRBJ2-1	-	TGTGCCAGCAGTCCCCTGGGCGGGAGACGGAACAATGAGCAGTTCTTC	CASSPLGGRRNNEQFF
TRBV6-5	TRBD1	TRBJ1-1	-	TGTGCCAGCAGCTTCCGGGACAGGGGGTTCTCTGAAGCTTTCTTT	CASSFRDRGFSEAFF
TRBV2	-	TRBJ1-4	-	TGTGCCAGCAGCGTAAATGGAGGTGAAAAACTGTTTTTT	CASSVNGGEKLFF
TRBV11-3	-	TRBJ2-1	-	TGTGCCAGCAGCCTACCGGGCAATGAGCAGTTCTTC	CASSLPGNEQFF
TRBV6-1	TRBD2	TRBJ2-7	-	TGTGCCAGCAGTTTACTAGCGGGAGGAATCCACGAGCAGTACTTC	CASSLLAGGIHEQYF
TRBV7-3	TRBD1	TRBJ1-5	-	TGTGCCAGCAGCTTATCAGGGGGCGAACAGCCCCAGCATTTT	CASSLSGGEQPQHF
TRBV19	TRBD2	TRBJ2-1	-	TGTGCCAGTAGCCGGACTAGCGGATACAATGAGCAGTTCTTC	CASSRTSGYNEQFF
TRBV7-8	TRBD1	TRBJ2-7	-	TGTGCCAGCAGCCAACTGACAGGGCCCTACTACGAGCAGTACTTC	CASSQLTGPYYEQYF
TRBV13	-	TRBJ2-3	-	TGTGCCAGCAGCTCGTCCACGGGGTCAGATACGCAGTATTTT	CASSSSTGSDTQYF
TRBV11-3	-	TRBJ2-5	-	TGTGCCAGCAGCTTAGACGGGTATGTCGGAGAGACCCAGTACTTC	CASSLDGYVGETQYF
TRBV28	TRBD1	TRBJ1-5	-	TGTGCCAGCAGTGCAGACAGGGTCGTAAGTCAGCCCCAGCATTTT	CASSADRVVSQPQHF
TRBV4-1	-	TRBJ2-3	-	TGCGCCAGCAGCCAAGAAGAGAGAGCCCCAGATACGCAGTATTTT	CASSQEERAPDTQYF
TRBV7-6	-	TRBJ2-7	-	TGTGCCAGCAGCTTAGTTCTCGGCGAGCAGTACTTC	CASSLVLGEQYF
TRBV28	TRBD1	TRBJ2-7	-	TGTGCCAGCGGACGCCGACAGGGTCCTGTCTACGAGCAGTACTTC	CASGRRQGPVYEQYF
TRBV13	TRBD2	TRBJ2-2	-	TGTGCCAGCAGCCGTTCCTACCTAGCGGAAACGAACACCGGGGAGCTGTTTTTT	CASSRSYLAETNTGELFF
TRBV11-2	-	TRBJ2-1	-	TGTGCCAGCAGCTTAGATCCGGAGTACAATGAGCAGTTCTTC	CASSLDPEYNEQFF
TRBV11-3	TRBD1	TRBJ2-1	-	TGTGCCAGCAGCTTGGACAGGAGCTCCTACAATGAGCAGTTCTTC	CASSLDRSSYNEQFF
TRBV11-2	TRBD2	TRBJ2-1	-	TGTGCCAGCAGCTCGCTTGGTAGCGGGGTACTATACAATGAGCAGTTCTTC	CASSSLGSGVLYNEQFF
TRBV9	TRBD2	TRBJ2-1	-	TGTGCCAGCAGCGTAGTTGGGCTAGCGGGAAATGAGCAGTTCTTC	CASSVVGLAGNEQFF
TRBV7-6	-	TRBJ1-1	-	TGTGCCAGCAGCCCCCATACGGGGAACACTGAAGCTTTCTTT	CASSPHTGNTEAFF
TRBV4-3	-	TRBJ2-5	once	TGCGCCAGCAGCCAATCTCCGGAGGGTGGGGATGGAGAGACCCAGTACTTC	CASSQSPEGGDGETQYF
TRBV29-1	-	TRBJ2-1	once	TGCAGCGTTGTTCTAGCCAGGAATGAGCAGTTCTTC	CSVVLARNEQFF
TRBV7-9	TRBD2	TRBJ2-7	-	TGTGCCAGCAGGACCACTAGCGGCTACGAGCAGTACTTC	CASRTTSGYEQYF
TRBV9	TRBD2	TRBJ2-1	-	TGTGCCAGCAGCGGAACTAGCGGGAGGGTCGATGAGCAGTTCTTC	CASSGTSGRVDEQFF